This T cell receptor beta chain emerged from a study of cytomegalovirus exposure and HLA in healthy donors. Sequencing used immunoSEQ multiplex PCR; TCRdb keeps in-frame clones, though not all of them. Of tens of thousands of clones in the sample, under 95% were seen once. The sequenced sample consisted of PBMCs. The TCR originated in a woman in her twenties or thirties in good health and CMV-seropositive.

CDR3 sequence: CASGLDYYQQGGSGNTIYF. CDR3 bases: TGTGCTAGTGGTTTGGACTACTACCAACAGGGGGGCTCTGGAAACACCATATATTTT. This chain joins TRBV12-5 and TRBJ1-3; 8 nucleotides align to TRBD1. V was clipped by 1 base and J by 0 bases; unmatched bases: 11. Looked up from germline, CDR1 is LGHNT and CDR2 is FRNRAP. CDR3 length: 19 amino acids.